This is a list of T cell receptor beta chains from one sample in a study of cytomegalovirus exposure and HLA in healthy donors. Sequencing was performed with immunoSEQ multiplex PCR; in TCRdb, only in-frame clones are kept and a portion is missing. The table shows some 160,000 clones, with about 80% occurring only once. What was sequenced was PBMCs. Receptor source: a man between 50 and 59 years old in good health and CMV-seropositive. Both conserved end residues are part of each CDR3. Fields, in order: D gene, V gene, J gene, clone size, CDR3 protein, CDR3 DNA. A D gene is named only where the DNA matches it firmly. Expanded clones get a size class; other rows say once, few or many, or leave the size out.

>-|TRBV6-1|TRBJ2-7|-
CASSEEGGVTYEQYF
TGTGCCAGCAGTGAAGAAGGAGGGGTTACCTACGAGCAGTACTTC
>TRBD1|TRBV27|TRBJ2-2|-
CASSIWAGTGGTGELFF
TGTGCCAGCAGCATTTGGGCCGGGACAGGGGGCACCGGGGAGCTGTTTTTT
>-|TRBV19|TRBJ2-4|-
CASSTEDRSLNIQYF
TGTGCCAGTAGTACCGAAGACAGGAGCTTAAACATTCAGTACTTC
>TRBD1|TRBV4-1|TRBJ1-6|few
CASSHVQGAGLSSYNSPLHF
TGCGCCAGCAGCCACGTTCAGGGGGCTGGTCTCAGCTCCTATAATTCACCCCTCCACTTT
>-|TRBV18|TRBJ1-2|-
CASSPDRFSYGYTF
TGTGCCAGCTCACCCGACAGATTTTCCTATGGCTACACCTTC
>-|TRBV2|TRBJ2-6|-
CASSDVRASSGANVLTF
TGTGCCAGCAGTGATGTCAGGGCGAGCTCTGGGGCCAACGTCCTGACTTTC
>-|TRBV5-1|TRBJ2-1|-
CASSFSGGSSYNEQFF
TGCGCCAGCAGCTTCTCCGGTGGGAGCTCCTACAATGAGCAGTTCTTC
>-|TRBV19|TRBJ1-1|-
CASDGSTEAFF
TGTGCCAGTGATGGCAGCACTGAAGCTTTCTTT
>-|TRBV19|TRBJ2-5|-
CADNRAQYF
TGTGCCGACAATAGAGCCCAGTACTTC
>-|TRBV4-3|TRBJ1-2|-
CASSQDWSVRGVEGYTF
TGCGCCAGCAGCCAAGATTGGTCCGTACGGGGGGTAGAAGGCTACACCTTC
>-|TRBV27|TRBJ1-1|-
CASSLIRDTTEAFF
TGTGCCAGCAGTCTTATACGGGACACCACTGAAGCTTTCTTT
>TRBD1|TRBV4-3|TRBJ1-1|-
CASSQYAQGASNTEAFF
TGCGCCAGCAGCCAATATGCCCAGGGGGCTTCGAACACTGAAGCTTTCTTT
>TRBD2|TRBV27|TRBJ2-4|-
CASSPGLAGGRIPKNIQYF
TGTGCCAGCAGTCCCGGACTAGCGGGGGGGCGAATCCCCAAAAACATTCAGTACTTC
>TRBD1|TRBV7-2|TRBJ2-5|-
CASSTGVGEQYF
TGTGCCAGCAGCACAGGGGTGGGGGAGCAGTACTTC
>TRBD2|TRBV7-3|TRBJ2-1|-
CASSLLAGGFNEQFF
TGTGCCAGCAGCTTGCTAGCGGGGGGGTTCAATGAGCAGTTCTTC
>-|TRBV5-6|TRBJ2-7|few
CASSPGHTYEQYF
TGTGCCAGCAGCCCGGGACATACCTACGAGCAGTACTTC
>-|TRBV19|TRBJ1-5|-
CASTRDNPNQPQHF
TGTGCCAGTACCCGGGACAATCCCAATCAGCCCCAGCATTTT
>-|TRBV7-2|TRBJ1-1|few
CASSLARGKNTEAFF
TGTGCCAGCAGCTTAGCGCGGGGGAAGAACACTGAAGCTTTCTTT
>-|TRBV29-1|TRBJ1-4|-
CSVDRGEKLFF
TGCAGCGTTGATCGAGGTGAAAAACTGTTTTTT
>-|TRBV7-6|TRBJ1-6|once
CASSLVGDAGSPLHF
TGTGCCAGCAGCTTAGTCGGGGATGCTGGGTCACCCCTCCACTTT
>TRBD1|TRBV14|TRBJ2-4|-
CASSQVQGAGNIQYF
TGTGCCAGCAGCCAAGTCCAGGGGGCGGGAAACATTCAGTACTTC
>TRBD2|TRBV7-3|TRBJ2-2|-
CASSPGLAGYTGELFF
TGTGCCAGCAGCCCCGGATTAGCGGGGTACACCGGGGAGCTGTTTTTT
>TRBD2|TRBV10-2|TRBJ2-1|-
CASSERSGGGNEQFF
TGCGCCAGCAGTGAGAGGAGCGGGGGCGGCAATGAGCAGTTCTTC
>-|TRBV7-9|TRBJ1-3|-
CASSPTTGTIYTIYF
TGTGCCAGCAGTCCCACAACAGGGACCATATACACCATATATTTT
>-|TRBV15|TRBJ2-3|-
CATSRERLEVDTQYF
TGTGCCACCAGCAGAGAACGACTTGAGGTAGATACGCAGTATTTT
>-|TRBV28|TRBJ2-7|-
CASSLAGKRPYEQYF
TGTGCCAGCAGTTTAGCGGGGAAGAGGCCCTACGAGCAGTACTTC
>TRBD1|TRBV5-1|TRBJ2-3|-
CASSRRGLRDRRTSTDTQYF
TGCGCCAGCAGCCGGAGAGGACTTCGGGACAGGCGTACCAGCACAGATACGCAGTATTTT
>-|TRBV29-1|TRBJ1-4|few
CSVGGSGEGEKLFF
TGCAGCGTTGGAGGTTCGGGAGAGGGAGAAAAACTGTTTTTT
>-|TRBV14|TRBJ2-1|-
CASSPLNEQFF
TGTGCCAGCAGCCCGTTGAATGAGCAGTTCTTC
>TRBD1|TRBV18|TRBJ2-3|-
CASSRRQGAGTDTQYF
TGTGCCAGCTCGCGAAGACAGGGGGCTGGCACAGATACGCAGTATTTT
>-|TRBV7-2|TRBJ1-3|-
CASSLSRQRSSGNTIYF
TGTGCCAGCAGCCTATCACGACAGCGCAGTTCAGGAAACACCATATATTTT
>-|TRBV19|TRBJ2-5|-
CASSIRNRKETQYF
TGTGCCAGTAGTATCAGAAACAGGAAAGAGACCCAGTACTTC
>-|TRBV5-4|TRBJ2-1|-
CASSPTGGEQFF
TGTGCCAGCAGCCCTACCGGGGGTGAGCAGTTCTTC
>TRBD1|TRBV27|TRBJ1-1|-
CASSSGQVWTEAFF
TGTGCCAGCAGTTCAGGACAGGTGTGGACTGAAGCTTTCTTT
>TRBD1|TRBV30|TRBJ2-5|-
CAWVGQGETQYF
TGTGCCTGGGTAGGACAGGGAGAGACCCAGTACTTC
>TRBD2|TRBV15|TRBJ2-7|-
CATRTTETSGPGVYEQYF
TGTGCCACCAGGACCACAGAGACTAGCGGACCGGGGGTGTACGAGCAGTACTTC
>-|TRBV21-1|TRBJ1-2|-
CASSKGRQGYGYTF
TGTGCCAGCAGCAAAGGAAGACAGGGCTATGGCTACACCTTC
>-|TRBV6-1|TRBJ1-3|-
CASSEGSSWGNTIYF
TGTGCCAGCAGTGAAGGCTCAAGCTGGGGAAACACCATATATTTT
>TRBD1|TRBV2|TRBJ2-7|-
CASSDPGQGRYEQYF
TGTGCCAGCAGTGATCCGGGACAGGGACGCTACGAGCAGTACTTC
>-|TRBV7-9|TRBJ1-4|once
CASSLVAGINEKLFF
TGTGCCAGCAGCTTAGTCGCAGGGATTAATGAAAAACTGTTTTTT
>-|TRBV15|TRBJ1-2|-
CATSRTARSGYTF
TGTGCCACCAGCAGGACAGCTAGGAGTGGCTACACCTTC
>-|TRBV7-2|TRBJ1-3|-
CASSRGGGNTIYF
TGTGCCAGCAGCAGAGGCGGGGGAAACACCATATATTTT
>-|TRBV18|TRBJ2-4|-
CASSPPGQKTVNIQYF
TGTGCCAGCTCACCACCGGGACAAAAGACCGTAAACATTCAGTACTTC